This is a list of T cell receptor beta chains from one sample in a study of shared T cell receptors in the human thymus. Data came from immunoSEQ multiplex PCR; TCRdb stores just in-frame clones and leaves some out. The sample has over 650,000 clones; around 87% are singletons. The same specimen was also included in a second study, on human thymus T cells.

Sequenced: thymocytes. The receptor set was obtained from a boy under three years old with a congenital heart defect. Each CDR3 is given with its conserved first and last residue. The order of the fields is V gene, CDR3 protein.

v_gene: TRBV7-9
CDR3aa: CASSFSYGYTF

v_gene: TRBV25-1
CDR3aa: CASSTRTSRGGTGELFF

v_gene: TRBV7-8
CDR3aa: CASSWDRGQTPNTGELFF

v_gene: TRBV5-1
CDR3aa: CASSPDRGVTDTQYF

v_gene: TRBV7-2
CDR3aa: CASSLVDPVREGNIQYF

v_gene: TRBV2
CDR3aa: CASGGRALNQPQHF

v_gene: TRBV6-1
CDR3aa: CASRGRETQYF

v_gene: TRBV28
CDR3aa: CASSLTTGGLDEQYF

v_gene: TRBV7-2
CDR3aa: CASSPQGRVQPQHF

v_gene: TRBV7-6
CDR3aa: CASSTPSGGAYEQFF

v_gene: TRBV7-8
CDR3aa: CASSPPGNTEAFF

v_gene: TRBV9
CDR3aa: CASSVGGGSGANVLTF

v_gene: TRBV6-5
CDR3aa: CASSYGGVSYEQYF

v_gene: TRBV7-2
CDR3aa: CASSFDRQVIDEQFF

v_gene: TRBV14
CDR3aa: CASSGLAGPPLELFF

v_gene: TRBV4-3
CDR3aa: CASSQDGDSANYNEQFF

v_gene: TRBV28
CDR3aa: CASSLFNDRVDQPQHF

v_gene: TRBV10-3
CDR3aa: CAISESPGQGAWTQGYGYTF

v_gene: TRBV4-3
CDR3aa: CASSQVPTWEGSGRVNTGELFF

v_gene: TRBV27
CDR3aa: CASSPLGVGPRDRNYEQYF

v_gene: TRBV15
CDR3aa: CATSRDPPDKPNYGYTF

v_gene: TRBV7-9
CDR3aa: CASSLGRDEQYF

v_gene: TRBV4-3
CDR3aa: CASSQDVRGESYEQYF

v_gene: TRBV14
CDR3aa: CASSQGSGRENEQFF

v_gene: TRBV5-4
CDR3aa: CASSLGLADYEQYF

v_gene: TRBV19
CDR3aa: CASSIQGAEGADNSPLHF

v_gene: TRBV7-7
CDR3aa: CASSLFPEKETQYF

v_gene: TRBV5-1
CDR3aa: CASSLRLGGHQPQHF

v_gene: TRBV11-2
CDR3aa: CASTTISGQAGYEQFF

v_gene: TRBV27
CDR3aa: CASSLLYPLAPGADTQYF

v_gene: TRBV5-6
CDR3aa: CASSLTGGNQPQHF

v_gene: TRBV19
CDR3aa: CLFWSGSFHEQYF

v_gene: TRBV4-2
CDR3aa: CASSHYRDRGRKLFF

v_gene: TRBV28
CDR3aa: CASSFFNPDFRNQPQHF

v_gene: TRBV9
CDR3aa: CASSPLPLPHTDTQYF

v_gene: TRBV5-1
CDR3aa: CASSLAGQFGQPQHF

v_gene: TRBV27
CDR3aa: CASSSDPLAGETYEQYF

v_gene: TRBV4-3
CDR3aa: CASSQDGLAGVQETQYF

v_gene: TRBV29-1
CDR3aa: CSVEGPNTEAFF